Following are 18 T cell receptor beta chains from one sample sequenced in a study of blood T cell repertoires in COVID-19. The repertoire was sequenced with immunoSEQ multiplex PCR; TCRdb's copy has only in-frame clones and lacks some. The sample holds roughly 700,000 clones, just under 90% seen once. The sample comprised peripheral blood. These receptors were taken from a woman in her late teens or twenties with acute or convalescent COVID-19.

V and J are TRBV5-1 and TRBJ2-5, with 7 bases identical to TRBD1. J gave up 3 bases and V 0 bases, and 2 bases lay outside the gene matches. Germline V lookup: CDR1 SGHRS, CDR2 YFSETQ. This CDR3 contains 14 residues. The CDR3 coding sequence is TGCGCCAGCAGCTTGGGGCAGGGGGAAGAGACCCAGTACTTC. This sequence encodes CASSLGQGEETQYF.

The rearrangement links TRBV5-1 to TRBJ1-2, with TRBD1 identical over 8 bases. Germline V gives CDR1 SGHRS, CDR2 YFSETQ. V was pared by 2 bases and J by 4 bases, with 7 bases of the junction left unmatched. This CDR3 contains 15 residues. CDR3 residues: CASSFWDRQGYGYTF. The CDR3 DNA is TGCGCCAGCAGCTTCTGGGACAGGCAAGGCTATGGCTACACCTTC.

This clone was counted a single time. The J gene is TRBJ2-3, the V gene TRBV9; 7 bases agree with TRBD2. Per germline, CDR1 SGDLS and CDR2 YYNGEE. V lost 6 bases and J lost 5; bases outside the gene matches: 9. This CDR3 comprises 14 residues. The CDR3 DNA reads as TGTGCCAGCACCCCCTCCGGGGGGATAGATACGCAGTATTTT. It specifies CASTPSGGIDTQYF.

The sample holds one count of this clone. The chain carries TRBV19 and TRBJ2-5; TRBD1 is a possible D gene (6 bases). CDR1 is LNHDA and CDR2 is SQIVND in the germline V gene (reference sequence). V was trimmed by 4 bases and J by 3 bases, leaving 9 bases between them. The CDR3 loop spans 13 amino acids. Written as DNA, the CDR3 is TGTGCCAGTAGTAAAAACAGGGAAGAGACCCAGTACTTC. It translates to CASSKNREETQYF.

This clone was detected only once. The V call is TRBV12-3 or TRBV12-4, the J call TRBJ1-3; maybe TRBD1 (5 bases). V was pared by 6 bases and J by 2 bases, with 5 bases between. The length of the CDR3 is 12 residues. DNA for the CDR3: TGTGCCAGCAGACAGGCTGGAAACACCATATATTTT. Amino acids: CASRQAGNTIYF.

The gene calls are TRBV30 and TRBJ2-7; TRBD1 aligns across 9 bases. This CDR3 region has 13 residues. Germline V CDR1 and CDR2: GTSNPN, SVGIG (reference sequence). V was clipped by 3 bases and J by 5 bases; unmatched bases: 5. The chain's CDR3 is CAWRGDRAHEQYF. The CDR3 DNA reads as TGTGCCTGGAGGGGGGACAGGGCCCACGAGCAGTACTTC. The full variable domain, rest sourced from reference TRBV30 and TRBJ2-7, is SQTIHQWPATLVQPVGSPLSLECTVEGTSNPNLYWYRQAAGRGLQLLFYSVGIGQISSEVPQNLSASRPQDRQFILSSKKLLLSDSGFYLCAWRGDRAHEQYFGPGTRLTVT.

The table lists this clone with a count of one. The rearrangement links TRBV7-9 to TRBJ2-7, with D tentatively TRBD1 (6 bases). The length of the CDR3 is 12 residues. V lost 5 bases and J lost 6, with 11 bases in between. Germline V gives CDR1 SEHNR, CDR2 FQNEAQ (reference sequence). In DNA, the CDR3 is TGTGCCAGCAGCCCACAGGGTCTCGAGCAGTACTTC. It encodes CASSPQGLEQYF. The whole variable domain, remainder taken from reference TRBV7-9 and TRBJ2-7, is DTGVSQNPRHKITKRGQNVTFRCDPISEHNRLYWYRQTLGQGPEFLTYFQNEAQLEKSRLLSDRFSAERPKGSFSTLEIQRTEQGDSAMYLCASSPQGLEQYFGPGTRLTVT.

The chain links TRBV10-2 to TRBJ2-7; 7 nucleotides agree with TRBD1. CDR3 size: 13 residues. Losses at the gene ends were 7 bases for V and 3 bases for J; bases not matched to a gene: 6. CDR1 is WSHSY, CDR2 SAAADI, per germline. This CDR3 is CASIRGGVYEQYF. The CDR3 DNA follows: TGCGCCAGCATACGAGGGGGCGTCTACGAGCAGTACTTC.

The CDR3 nucleotides are TGTGCCACCTTAGGGGCGGGGGAGAACAACTTCATCTATGGCTACACCTTC. Its protein product is CATLGAGENNFIYGYTF. This chain connects TRBV28 to TRBJ1-2, with D perhaps TRBD1 (5 bases). The CDR3 has 17 amino acids. V dropped 10 bases and J dropped 4 bases, with 28 bases sitting between them. Germline V gene sequence: CDR1 MDHEN, CDR2 SYDVKM.

The chain couples TRBV28 to TRBJ1-5; D not certain. V lost 5 bases and J 0 bases, leaving 11 bases between the germline ends. Germline CDR1 is MDHEN and CDR2 is SYDVKM. CDR3 length: 15 residues. CDR3 DNA: TGTGCCAGCAGTCTGGGCAGGTATAGCAATCAGCCCCAGCATTTT. This gives the protein CASSLGRYSNQPQHF.

V gene TRBV2 combines with J gene TRBJ1-5, with no clear D. This CDR3 comprises 16 residues. CDR1 and CDR2 from the germline V gene are SNHLY and FYNNEI. Trimming cost V 1 base and J 2 bases, with 12 bases left between them. The CDR3, as DNA: TGTGCCAGCAGTGAAGTATTTGCGGATGGCAATCAGCCCCAGCATTTT. Protein product: CASSEVFADGNQPQHF.

The rearrangement links TRBV30 to TRBJ2-3; D remains ambiguous. Germline CDR1 and CDR2: GTSNPN and SVGIG (reference sequence). The CDR3 is 15 residues long. The V and J ends lost 3 bases and 2 bases respectively, with 15 bases between them. The CDR3 DNA is TGTGCCTGGAGAGCCCTCGGTGCGGTCACAGATACGCAGTATTTT. Amino acid sequence: CAWRALGAVTDTQYF. The full variable domain, its missing parts supplied by reference TRBV30 and TRBJ2-3, is SQTIHQWPATLVQPVGSPLSLECTVEGTSNPNLYWYRQAAGRGLQLLFYSVGIGQISSEVPQNLSASRPQDRQFILSSKKLLLSDSGFYLCAWRALGAVTDTQYFGPGTRLTVL.

The V and J genes are TRBV30 and TRBJ2-5; D possibly corresponds to TRBD1 (5 bases). Germline lookup yields CDR1 GTSNPN and CDR2 SVGIG (reference sequence). The V and J ends lost 0 bases and 4 bases respectively, with 9 bases between them. The CDR3 sequence is 13 residues long. The CDR3 DNA reads TGTGCCTGGAGTGTAGGTCAGGGAGAGACCCAGTACTTC. It translates to CAWSVGQGETQYF. Full variable domain (outside the CDR3, taken from reference TRBV30 and TRBJ2-5): SQTIHQWPATLVQPVGSPLSLECTVEGTSNPNLYWYRQAAGRGLQLLFYSVGIGQISSEVPQNLSASRPQDRQFILSSKKLLLSDSGFYLCAWSVGQGETQYFGPGTRLLVL.

This rearrangement joins TRBV5-4 to TRBJ1-4; D not resolved. Germline loops: CDR1 SGHNT, CDR2 YYREEE (reference sequence). V was shortened by 2 bases and J by 2 bases, with 13 bases between the two germline ends. The CDR3 has 16 residues. The CDR3 DNA sequence: TGTGCCAGCAGCTTTCTTCCGACACAGACTAATGAAAAACTGTTTTTT. This translates into CASSFLPTQTNEKLFF.

V is TRBV5-6 and J is TRBJ2-1; D is ambiguous. V was cut by 4 bases and J by 2 bases, with 4 bases left in between. CDR1 is SGHDT and CDR2 is YYEEEE in the germline V gene. The CDR3 length is 12 residues. The chain's CDR3 is CASSLAYNEQFF. The CDR3 DNA reads as TGTGCCAGCAGCCTAGCCTACAATGAGCAGTTCTTC.

The gene calls are TRBV19 and TRBJ1-3; 9 bases line up with TRBD1. Germline V CDR1 and CDR2: LNHDA, SQIVND (reference sequence). J was trimmed by 0 bases and V by 10 bases; bases with no gene match: 13. This CDR3 has 17 amino acids. CDR3 protein: CATQDPGQGDSGNTIYF. The CDR3 DNA reads TGTGCCACCCAAGATCCGGGACAGGGAGACTCTGGAAACACCATATATTTT.

In the case of this clone: This sample includes further DNA sequences coding for the same CDR3. This chain connects TRBV2 to TRBJ1-1, with D perhaps TRBD1 (6 bases). Germline CDR1 SNHLY, CDR2 FYNNEI. The CDR3 loop spans 13 amino acids. With 1 base removed from V and 4 bases from J, the gap between germline ends came to 7 bases. CDR3 bases: TGTGCCAGCAGTGAAGGAGGGGGCACTGAAGCTTTCTTT. This codes for CASSEGGGTEAFF.

V and J are TRBV11-3 and TRBJ2-1; TRBD1 matches 7 bases. Germline lookup yields CDR1 SGHNT and CDR2 YENEEA. The J segment lost 6 bases and the V segment lost 5 bases, leaving 7 bases of the junction unmatched. This CDR3 contains 14 residues. The CDR3 loop is CASSPYRGRNEQFF. CDR3 DNA: TGTGCCAGCAGCCCATACAGGGGACGCAATGAGCAGTTCTTC.